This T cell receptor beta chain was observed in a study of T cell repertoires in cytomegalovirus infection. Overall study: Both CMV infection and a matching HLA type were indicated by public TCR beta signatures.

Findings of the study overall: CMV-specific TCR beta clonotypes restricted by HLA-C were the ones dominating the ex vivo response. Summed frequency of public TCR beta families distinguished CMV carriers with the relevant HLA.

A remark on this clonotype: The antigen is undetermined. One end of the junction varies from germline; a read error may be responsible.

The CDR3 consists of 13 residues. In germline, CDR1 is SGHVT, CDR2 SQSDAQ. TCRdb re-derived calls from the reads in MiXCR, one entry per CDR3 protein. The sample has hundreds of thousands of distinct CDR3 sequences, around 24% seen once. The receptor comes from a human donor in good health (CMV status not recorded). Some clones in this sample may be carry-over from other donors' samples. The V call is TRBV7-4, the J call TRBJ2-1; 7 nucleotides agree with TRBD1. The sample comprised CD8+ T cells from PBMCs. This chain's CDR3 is CASSFTGDNEQLF. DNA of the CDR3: TGTGCCAGCAGTTTTACAGGGGACAATGAGCAGCTCTTC.